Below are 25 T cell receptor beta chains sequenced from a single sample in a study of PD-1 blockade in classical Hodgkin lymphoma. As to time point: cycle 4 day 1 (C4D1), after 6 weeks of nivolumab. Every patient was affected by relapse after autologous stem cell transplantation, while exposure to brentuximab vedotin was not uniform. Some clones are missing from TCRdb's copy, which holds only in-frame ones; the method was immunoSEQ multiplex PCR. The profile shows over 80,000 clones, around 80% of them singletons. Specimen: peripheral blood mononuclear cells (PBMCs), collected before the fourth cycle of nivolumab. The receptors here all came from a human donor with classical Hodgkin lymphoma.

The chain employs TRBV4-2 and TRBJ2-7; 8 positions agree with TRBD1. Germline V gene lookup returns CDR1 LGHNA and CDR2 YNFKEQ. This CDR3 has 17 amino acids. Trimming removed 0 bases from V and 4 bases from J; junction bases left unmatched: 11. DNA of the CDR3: TGTGCCAGCAGCCAAGAGGGCCGGGGCAGGGGGCCGTACGAGCAGTACTTC. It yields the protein CASSQEGRGRGPYEQYF.

CDR3 DNA: TGTGCCAGCAGCGTAGCCCCCGACAGGGGGCAAAACGAGCAGTACTTC. Protein: CASSVAPDRGQNEQYF. The chain employs TRBV9 and TRBJ2-7; 10 nucleotides line up with TRBD1. The V and J ends lost 0 bases and 5 bases, in that order; junction bases with no gene match: 8. Germline-derived CDR1 and CDR2 are SGDLS and YYNGEE. The CDR3 has 16 amino acids.

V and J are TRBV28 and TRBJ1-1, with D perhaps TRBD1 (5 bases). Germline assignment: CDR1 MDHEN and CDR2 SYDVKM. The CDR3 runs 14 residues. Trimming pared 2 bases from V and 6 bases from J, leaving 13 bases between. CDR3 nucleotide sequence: TGTGCCAGCAGTTTAAGCAGGGCTGACGCTGAAGCTTTCTTT. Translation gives CASSLSRADAEAFF.

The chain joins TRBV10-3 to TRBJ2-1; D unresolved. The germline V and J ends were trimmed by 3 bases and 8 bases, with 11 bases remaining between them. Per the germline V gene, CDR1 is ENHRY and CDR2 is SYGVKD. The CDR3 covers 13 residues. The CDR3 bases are TGTGCCATCAGTGAAGGCAGACCAGATGAGCAGTTCTTC. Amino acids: CAISEGRPDEQFF.

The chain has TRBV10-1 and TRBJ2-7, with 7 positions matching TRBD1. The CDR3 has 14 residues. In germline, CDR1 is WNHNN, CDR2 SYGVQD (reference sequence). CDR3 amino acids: CVKREGAETYEQYF. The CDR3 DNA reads TGCGTCAAGCGCGAGGGGGCGGAAACCTACGAGCAGTACTTC.

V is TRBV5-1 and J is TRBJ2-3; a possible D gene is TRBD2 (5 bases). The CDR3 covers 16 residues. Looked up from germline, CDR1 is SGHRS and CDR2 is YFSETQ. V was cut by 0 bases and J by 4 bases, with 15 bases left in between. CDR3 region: CASSLAGGRRADTQYF. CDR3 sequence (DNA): TGCGCCAGCAGCTTGGCCGGTGGGAGACGGGCAGATACGCAGTATTTT. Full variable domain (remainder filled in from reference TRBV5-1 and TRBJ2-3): KAGVTQTPRYLIKTRGQQVTLSCSPISGHRSVSWYQQTPGQGLQFLFEYFSETQRNKGNFPGRFSGRQFSNSRSEMNVSTLELGDSALYLCASSLAGGRRADTQYFGPGTRLTVL.

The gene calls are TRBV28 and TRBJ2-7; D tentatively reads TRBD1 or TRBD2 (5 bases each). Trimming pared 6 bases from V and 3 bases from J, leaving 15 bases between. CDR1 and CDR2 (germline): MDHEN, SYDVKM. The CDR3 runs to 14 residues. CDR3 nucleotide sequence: TGTGCCAGCAGCACCTCAGGGAGCAGCTACGAGCAGTACTTC. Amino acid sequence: CASSTSGSSYEQYF.

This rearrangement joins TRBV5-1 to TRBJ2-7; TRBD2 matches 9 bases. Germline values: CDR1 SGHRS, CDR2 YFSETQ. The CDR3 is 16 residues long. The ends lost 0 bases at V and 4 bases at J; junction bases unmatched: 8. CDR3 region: CASSLVAGVGGYEQYF. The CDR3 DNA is TGCGCCAGCAGCTTGGTAGCGGGGGTAGGAGGGTACGAGCAGTACTTC.

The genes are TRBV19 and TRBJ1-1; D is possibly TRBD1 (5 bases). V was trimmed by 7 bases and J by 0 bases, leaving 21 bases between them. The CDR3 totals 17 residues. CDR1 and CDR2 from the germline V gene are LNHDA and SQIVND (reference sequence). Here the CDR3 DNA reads TGTGCCAGTATCCCCACGTTCGGGACCATTTTGAACACTGAAGCTTTCTTT. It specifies CASIPTFGTILNTEAFF. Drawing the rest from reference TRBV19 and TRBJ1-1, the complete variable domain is DGGITQSPKYLFRKEGQNVTLSCEQNLNHDAMYWYRQDPGQGLRLIYYSQIVNDFQKGDIAEGYSVSREKKESFPLTVTSAQKNPTAFYLCASIPTFGTILNTEAFFGQGTRLTVV.

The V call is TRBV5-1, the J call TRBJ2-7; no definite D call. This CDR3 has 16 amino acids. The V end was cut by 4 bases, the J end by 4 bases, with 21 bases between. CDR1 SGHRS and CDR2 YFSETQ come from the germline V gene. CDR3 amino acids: CASSLSHPPSGYEQYF. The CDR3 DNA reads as TGCGCCAGCAGCCTATCGCACCCACCTTCCGGATACGAGCAGTACTTC. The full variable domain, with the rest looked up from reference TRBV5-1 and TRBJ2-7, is KAGVTQTPRYLIKTRGQQVTLSCSPISGHRSVSWYQQTPGQGLQFLFEYFSETQRNKGNFPGRFSGRQFSNSRSEMNVSTLELGDSALYLCASSLSHPPSGYEQYFGPGTRLTVT.

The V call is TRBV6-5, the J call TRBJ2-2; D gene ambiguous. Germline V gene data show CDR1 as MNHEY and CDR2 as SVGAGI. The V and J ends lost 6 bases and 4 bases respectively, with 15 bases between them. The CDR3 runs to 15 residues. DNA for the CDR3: TGTGCCAGCAGCCTACGGCCCACTGGCACCGGGGAGCTGTTTTTT. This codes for CASSLRPTGTGELFF.

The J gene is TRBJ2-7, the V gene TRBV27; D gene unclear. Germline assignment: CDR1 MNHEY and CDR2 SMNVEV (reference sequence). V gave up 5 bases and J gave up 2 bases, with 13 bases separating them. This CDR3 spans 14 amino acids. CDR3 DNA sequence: TGTGCCAGCAGTCTAGACTCCGGAACCTACGAGCAGTACTTC. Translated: CASSLDSGTYEQYF.

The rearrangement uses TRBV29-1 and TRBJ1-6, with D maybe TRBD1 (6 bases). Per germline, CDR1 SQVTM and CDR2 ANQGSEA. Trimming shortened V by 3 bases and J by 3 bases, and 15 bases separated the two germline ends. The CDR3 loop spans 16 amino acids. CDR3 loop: CSVDRIKQGYNSPLHF. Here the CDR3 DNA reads TGCAGCGTTGATCGGATTAAACAGGGCTATAATTCACCCCTCCACTTT.

CDR3 loop: CASSAGSEKLFF. The CDR3 nucleotides read TGTGCCAGCAGTGCAGGGTCTGAAAAACTGTTTTTT. The V gene is TRBV2, the J gene TRBJ1-4, with D tentatively TRBD1 (5 bases). The ends were cut back, 4 bases at V and 7 bases at J, with 7 bases in the middle. The CDR3 contains 12 residues. The germline gives CDR1 SNHLY, CDR2 FYNNEI.

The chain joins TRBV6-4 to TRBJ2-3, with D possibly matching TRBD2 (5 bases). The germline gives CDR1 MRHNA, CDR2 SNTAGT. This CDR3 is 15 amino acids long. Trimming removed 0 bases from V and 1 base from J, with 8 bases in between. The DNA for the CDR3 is TGTGCCAGCAGTGACTCGGATAGCGGCACAGATACGCAGTATTTT. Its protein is CASSDSDSGTDTQYF.

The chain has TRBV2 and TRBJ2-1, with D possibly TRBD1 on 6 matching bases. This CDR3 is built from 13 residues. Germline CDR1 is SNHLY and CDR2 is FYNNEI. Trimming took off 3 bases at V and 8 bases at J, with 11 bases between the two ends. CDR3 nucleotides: TGTGCCAGCAGTGATGAGAGGGGGTATGAGCAGTTCTTC. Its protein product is CASSDERGYEQFF.

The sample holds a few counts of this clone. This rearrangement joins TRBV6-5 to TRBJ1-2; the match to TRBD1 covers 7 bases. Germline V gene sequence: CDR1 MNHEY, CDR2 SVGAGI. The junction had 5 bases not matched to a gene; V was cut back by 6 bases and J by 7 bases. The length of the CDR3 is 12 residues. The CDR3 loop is CASSDRASGYTF. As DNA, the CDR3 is TGTGCCAGCAGCGACAGGGCAAGTGGCTACACCTTC.

In DNA, the CDR3 is TGTGCCAGCAGCCCCCCTATGGCAGCGGGCTTCGCCAAAAACATTCAGTACTTC. Protein: CASSPPMAAGFAKNIQYF. The chain links TRBV7-9 to TRBJ2-4; tentatively, D is TRBD2 (6 bases). The CDR3 loop spans 18 amino acids. V was clipped by 5 bases and J by 1 base, with 21 bases between them. The germline V gene has CDR1 SEHNR and CDR2 FQNEAQ (reference sequence).

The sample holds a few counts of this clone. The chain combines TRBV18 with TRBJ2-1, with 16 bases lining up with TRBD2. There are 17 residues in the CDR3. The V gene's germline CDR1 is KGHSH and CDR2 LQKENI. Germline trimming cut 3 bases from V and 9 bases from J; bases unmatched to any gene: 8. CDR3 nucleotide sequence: TGTGCCAGCTCACCGCCGGGACTAGCGGGAGGGCCGGGTGAGCAGTTCTTC. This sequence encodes CASSPPGLAGGPGEQFF. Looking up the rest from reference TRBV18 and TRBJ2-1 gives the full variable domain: NAGVMQNPRHLVRRRGQEARLRCSPMKGHSHVYWYRQLPEEGLKFMVYLQKENIIDESGMPKERFSAEFPKEGPSILRIQQVVRGDSAAYFCASSPPGLAGGPGEQFFGPGTRLTVL.

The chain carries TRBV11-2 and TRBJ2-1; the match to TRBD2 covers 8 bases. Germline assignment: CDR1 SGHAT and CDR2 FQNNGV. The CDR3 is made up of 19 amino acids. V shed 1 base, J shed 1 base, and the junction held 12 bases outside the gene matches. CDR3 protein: CASSLGLVRVAGSYNEQFF. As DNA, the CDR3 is TGTGCCAGCAGCTTAGGACTGGTGAGAGTAGCGGGGTCCTACAATGAGCAGTTCTTC.

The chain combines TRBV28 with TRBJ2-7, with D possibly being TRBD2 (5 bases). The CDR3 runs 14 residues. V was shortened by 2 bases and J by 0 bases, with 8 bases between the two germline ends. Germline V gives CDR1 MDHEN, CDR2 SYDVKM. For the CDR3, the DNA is TGTGCCAGCAGTTTAGCTGGGAGCTCCTACGAGCAGTACTTC. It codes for CASSLAGSSYEQYF.

For the CDR3, the DNA is TGTGCCAGCAGCCGACAGATTAATGAAAAACTGTTTTTT. Its translation is CASSRQINEKLFF. This chain links TRBV6-4 with TRBJ1-4; maybe TRBD1 (5 bases). Deletions cut 6 bases from V and 4 bases from J, with 9 bases between. The germline gives CDR1 MRHNA, CDR2 SNTAGT. The CDR3 consists of 13 residues.

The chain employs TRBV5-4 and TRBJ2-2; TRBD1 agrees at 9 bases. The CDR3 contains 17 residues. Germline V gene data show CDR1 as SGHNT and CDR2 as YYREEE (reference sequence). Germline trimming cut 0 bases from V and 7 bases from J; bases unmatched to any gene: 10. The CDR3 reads CASSLAVTGGKGGELFF. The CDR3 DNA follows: TGTGCCAGCAGCTTGGCCGTGACAGGGGGTAAAGGCGGGGAGCTGTTTTTT.

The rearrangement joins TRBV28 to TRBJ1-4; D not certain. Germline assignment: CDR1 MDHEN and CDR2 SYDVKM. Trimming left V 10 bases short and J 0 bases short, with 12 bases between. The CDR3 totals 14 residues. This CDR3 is CATLAPTTNEKLFF. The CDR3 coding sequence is TGTGCCACCCTGGCCCCGACAACTAATGAAAAACTGTTTTTT.

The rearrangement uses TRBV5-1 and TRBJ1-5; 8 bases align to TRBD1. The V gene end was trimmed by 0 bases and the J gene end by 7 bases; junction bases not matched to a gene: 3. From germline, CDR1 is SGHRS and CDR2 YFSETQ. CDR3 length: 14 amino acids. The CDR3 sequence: CASSLGTGGQPQHF. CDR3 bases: TGCGCCAGCAGCTTGGGTACAGGGGGACAGCCCCAGCATTTT.